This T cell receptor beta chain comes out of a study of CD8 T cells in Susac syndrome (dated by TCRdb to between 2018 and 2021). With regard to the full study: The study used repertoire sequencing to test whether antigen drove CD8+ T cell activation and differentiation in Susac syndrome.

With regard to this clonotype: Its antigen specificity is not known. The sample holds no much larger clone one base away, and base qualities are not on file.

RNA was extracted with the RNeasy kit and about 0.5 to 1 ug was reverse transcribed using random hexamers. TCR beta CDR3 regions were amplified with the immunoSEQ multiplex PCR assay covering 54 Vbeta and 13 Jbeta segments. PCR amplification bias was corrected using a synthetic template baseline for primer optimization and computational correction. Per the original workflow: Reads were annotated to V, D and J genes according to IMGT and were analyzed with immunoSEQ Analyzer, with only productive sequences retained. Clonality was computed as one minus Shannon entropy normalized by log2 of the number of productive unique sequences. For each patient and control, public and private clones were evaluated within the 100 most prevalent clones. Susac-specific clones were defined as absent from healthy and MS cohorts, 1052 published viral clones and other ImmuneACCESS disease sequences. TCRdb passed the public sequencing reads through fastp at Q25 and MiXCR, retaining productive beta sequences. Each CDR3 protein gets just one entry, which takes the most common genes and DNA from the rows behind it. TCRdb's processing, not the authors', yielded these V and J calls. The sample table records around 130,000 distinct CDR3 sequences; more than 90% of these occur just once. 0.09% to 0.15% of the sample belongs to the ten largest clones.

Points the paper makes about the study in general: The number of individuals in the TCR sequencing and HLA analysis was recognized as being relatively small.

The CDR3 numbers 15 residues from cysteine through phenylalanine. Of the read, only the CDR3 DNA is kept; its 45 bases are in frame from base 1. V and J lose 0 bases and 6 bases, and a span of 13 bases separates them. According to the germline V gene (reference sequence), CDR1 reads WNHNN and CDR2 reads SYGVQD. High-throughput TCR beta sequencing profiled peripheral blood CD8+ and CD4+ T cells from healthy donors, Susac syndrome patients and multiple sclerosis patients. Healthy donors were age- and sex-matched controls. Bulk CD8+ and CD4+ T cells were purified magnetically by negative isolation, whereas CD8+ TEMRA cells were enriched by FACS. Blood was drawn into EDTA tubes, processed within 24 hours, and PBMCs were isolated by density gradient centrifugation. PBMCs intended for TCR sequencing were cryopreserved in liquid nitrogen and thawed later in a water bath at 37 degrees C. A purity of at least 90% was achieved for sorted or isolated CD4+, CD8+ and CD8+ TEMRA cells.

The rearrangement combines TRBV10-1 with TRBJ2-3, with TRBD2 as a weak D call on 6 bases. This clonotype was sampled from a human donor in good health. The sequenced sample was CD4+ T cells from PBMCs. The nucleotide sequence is TGCGCCAGCAGTGAGTCCGGAGGGGCGTATGATACGCAGTATTTT. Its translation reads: CASSESGGAYDTQYF.